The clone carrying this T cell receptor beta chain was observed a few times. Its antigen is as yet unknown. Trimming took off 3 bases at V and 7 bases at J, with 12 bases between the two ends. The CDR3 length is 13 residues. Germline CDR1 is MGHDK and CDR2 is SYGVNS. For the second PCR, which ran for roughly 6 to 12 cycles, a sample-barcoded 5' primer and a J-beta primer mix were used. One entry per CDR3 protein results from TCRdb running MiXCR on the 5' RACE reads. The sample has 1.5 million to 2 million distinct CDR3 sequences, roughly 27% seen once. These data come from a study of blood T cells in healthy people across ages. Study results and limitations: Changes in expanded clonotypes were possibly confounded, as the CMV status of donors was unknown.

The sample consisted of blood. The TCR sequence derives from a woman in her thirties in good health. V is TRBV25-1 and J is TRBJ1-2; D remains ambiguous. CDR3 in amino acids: CASSDWTGSGYTF. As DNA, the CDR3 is TGTGCCAGCAGTGATTGGACGGGAAGTGGCTACACCTTC.